The clone carrying this TCR beta chain occurred a few times. Antigen: not known. The primer mix had 60 V beta and 13 J beta primers. Clones were sequenced by immunoSEQ multiplex PCR, and TCRdb holds only the in-frame ones, with some missing. Of roughly 80,000 clones in the sample, 80% to 90% were seen once. This sample stems from a study of glioma-infiltrating T cells after dendritic cell vaccination. Study summary: Patients received autologous tumor lysate-pulsed dendritic cell vaccination between the early 2000s and the early 2010s. Study-level results: Higher pretreatment TIL content predicted longer progression-free time and survival.

Trimming took off 5 bases at V and 10 bases at J, with 21 bases between the two ends. The CDR3 covers 15 residues. Germline V gives CDR1 MNHNY, CDR2 SVGAGI (reference sequence). The time point denotes: after dendritic cell vaccination, including at tumor progression/relapse. The chain carries TRBV6-6 and TRBJ2-1, with D perhaps TRBD1 (5 bases). The origin of this receptor is a human donor with glioblastoma. Sample: blood, taken after dendritic cell vaccination. CDR3 bases: TGTGCCAGCAGTACTGGTCAGGGTCTGAAGGAAGAGCAGTTCTTC. It is translated as CASSTGQGLKEEQFF.